One sample yielded the 10 T cell receptor beta chains listed below, sequenced in a study of cytomegalovirus exposure and HLA in healthy donors. Amplification used 60 Vbeta primers and 13 Jbeta primers. Generated by immunoSEQ multiplex PCR, the TCRdb table keeps only in-frame clones and is missing some. The listing contains just over 150,000 clones. Sequencing input: PBMCs. The receptor set was obtained from a man in his thirties or forties in good health and CMV-seronegative.

V gene TRBV19 combines with J gene TRBJ1-2, with 10 bases lining up with TRBD1. V gave up 6 bases and J gave up 5 bases; unmatched junction bases: 12. The germline V gene encodes CDR1 LNHDA and CDR2 SQIVND (reference sequence). There are 16 residues in the CDR3. The CDR3, as DNA: TGTGCCAGTAGCTCAGAGGCCGGGACAGGGGCATATGGCTACACCTTC. This sequence encodes CASSSEAGTGAYGYTF.

This chain uses TRBV6-5 with TRBJ1-1, with TRBD1 as a possible D gene (5 bases). V was shortened by 6 bases and J by 3 bases, with 17 bases between the two germline ends. Germline CDR1 MNHEY, CDR2 SVGAGI. The CDR3 loop spans 15 amino acids. The DNA of the CDR3 is TGTGCCAGCAGCTACGGGGCCAGGGTTGACACTGAAGCTTTCTTT. It codes for CASSYGARVDTEAFF.

The chain joins TRBV2 to TRBJ2-2, with D tentatively TRBD2 (6 bases). The CDR3 is made up of 16 amino acids. V lost 7 bases, J lost 1 base, and 16 bases lay in between. The germline CDR1 and CDR2 sequences are SNHLY and FYNNEI. CDR3 sequence (DNA): TGTGCCAGCAAGTTCCAGGGTAGCGGGAACACCGGGGAGCTGTTTTTT. Its protein is CASKFQGSGNTGELFF.

The V gene is TRBV2, the J gene TRBJ2-5, with 9 positions matching TRBD1. Germline CDR1 SNHLY, CDR2 FYNNEI. With 4 bases clipped from V and 2 bases from J, the junction kept 2 bases outside the gene matches. The CDR3 totals 14 residues. The CDR3 region is CASSAGTGQETQYF. In nucleotides, the CDR3 is TGTGCCAGCAGTGCAGGGACAGGGCAAGAGACCCAGTACTTC.

The V and J genes are TRBV9 and TRBJ2-1, with unresolved D. The V and J ends lost 4 bases and 3 bases respectively, with 8 bases between them. CDR1 is SGDLS, CDR2 YYNGEE, per germline. The CDR3 loop spans 13 amino acids. The CDR3 DNA is TGTGCCAGCAGCCCCCCTAGCTACAATGAGCAGTTCTTC. It is translated as CASSPPSYNEQFF.

V is TRBV21-1 and J is TRBJ2-7; the table's D gene call, TRBD2, was not cross checked with the DNA. TRBV21-1 is tagged as a pseudogene. The CDR3 contains 16 residues. The CDR3 DNA sequence: TGTGCCAGCAGCAAAGGAGAGGCATCTCCCTCCTACGAGCAGTACTTC. Encoded protein: CASSKGEASPSYEQYF.

The rearrangement uses TRBV19 and TRBJ2-3, with 14 bases aligning to TRBD2. This CDR3 spans 18 amino acids. Trimming at V came to 6 bases and at J to 0 bases, leaving 8 bases not matched to a gene. The germline V gene has CDR1 LNHDA and CDR2 SQIVND (reference sequence). The chain's CDR3 is CASSPGLAGGTSTDTQYF. CDR3 nucleotides: TGTGCCAGTAGCCCAGGACTAGCGGGAGGAACTAGCACAGATACGCAGTATTTT.

The V call is TRBV28, the J call TRBJ2-7, with 10 bases that match TRBD2. The V and J ends lost 6 bases and 4 bases, in that order; junction bases with no gene match: 12. In germline, CDR1 is MDHEN, CDR2 SYDVKM. The CDR3 totals 16 residues. The CDR3 DNA reads as TGTGCCAGCAGCGACCTGAGGACTAGCGGATTATACGAGCAGTACTTC. Translated: CASSDLRTSGLYEQYF.

V gene TRBV5-1 combines with J gene TRBJ2-7; D is possibly TRBD2 (6 bases). Germline CDR1 SGHRS, CDR2 YFSETQ. The CDR3 length is 15 residues. Trimming left V 9 bases short and J 3 bases short, with 22 bases between. CDR3: CATSLGAGPFYEQYF. For the CDR3, the DNA is TGCGCCACCAGTCTAGGGGCGGGACCTTTCTACGAGCAGTACTTC.

J is TRBJ2-3 and V is TRBV14; a possible D gene is TRBD2 (6 bases). The CDR3 is 16 residues long. Trimming removed 0 bases from V and 4 bases from J, with 14 bases in between. Germline V gives CDR1 SGHDN, CDR2 FVKESK. The CDR3 region has the DNA TGTGCCAGCAGCCAAGATGGTGTCCGGGACTCAGATACGCAGTATTTT. As protein: CASSQDGVRDSDTQYF.